Below are 4 T cell receptor beta chains sequenced from a single sample in a study of CD8+CD57+ T cells in acquired aplastic anemia (dated by TCRdb to 2016 to 2019). Sequencing relied on an Illumina HiSeq 2000. Profiling of TCR beta VDJ combinations and CDR3 sequences used genomic DNA as the template. TCRdb ran its own pipeline on the public reads, namely fastp trimming at Q25 and MiXCR clone calling, and kept in-frame beta chains. Here each entry gathers all rows of one CDR3 protein and keeps the most common genes and DNA. For this sample there are some 160,000 distinct CDR3 sequences; more than 45% appear just once. Around 3.2% of the sample is held by the ten biggest clonotypes. Expansion of CD8+CD57+ cells had been shown by flow cytometry in the patients chosen for sequencing. Input material: sorted CD4+, CD8+, or CD8+CD57+ T cells (not recorded which) from PBMCs. The source of these receptors is a human donor with aplastic anemia.

V gene TRBV10-3 combines with J gene TRBJ2-3; 7 bases line up with TRBD2. V was pared by 8 bases and J by 1 base, with 3 bases of the junction left unmatched. CDR3 size: 13 residues. In germline, CDR1 is ENHRY, CDR2 SYGVKD. The CDR3 DNA follows: TGTGCCATCCGAGCGGGGCGCACAGATACGCAGTATTTT. Residues: CAIRAGRTDTQYF.

The chain links TRBV19 to TRBJ2-3, with 7 bases lining up with TRBD1. The germline CDR1 and CDR2 sequences are LNHDA and SQIVND (reference sequence). The CDR3 is made up of 14 amino acids. With V trimmed by 9 bases and J by 2 bases, 8 bases remained unmatched. The CDR3 loop is CASRGQIPTDTQYF. The CDR3 region has the DNA TGTGCCAGCAGGGGACAGATACCCACAGATACGCAGTATTTT.

The chain combines TRBV29-1 with TRBJ1-4; 8 bases map to TRBD1. The germline gives CDR1 SQVTM, CDR2 ANQGSEA. This CDR3 is 13 amino acids long. The J segment lost 8 bases and the V segment lost 0 bases, leaving 2 bases of the junction unmatched. This CDR3 reads CSVEDRGPEKLFF. CDR3 DNA sequence: TGCAGCGTTGAAGACAGGGGGCCCGAAAAACTGTTTTTT.

This clonotype was seen many times. The chain is built from TRBV6-1 and TRBJ1-5; unclear D gene. CDR3 size: 13 residues. Germline CDR1 is MNHNS and CDR2 is SASEGT. Trimming left V 7 bases short and J 0 bases short, with 7 bases between. In DNA form, the CDR3 reads TGTGCCAGCACCGAAGTTAGCAATCAGCCCCAGCATTTT. It translates to CASTEVSNQPQHF.